This TCR beta chain appears in the sequencing data of a study of blood T cell repertoires in COVID-19. Study context: From T cells, B-cell-depleted T cells, or PBMCs came the material, which was cDNA or gDNA.

The CDR3 length is 13 residues. Trimming stripped 7 bases from V and 6 bases from J, with 14 bases between. Those enrolled, adults aged roughly 18 to 95 years, came from 24 US areas. Membership in each cohort depended on participant-reported clinical history. This table comes from immunoSEQ multiplex PCR, and its TCRdb copy is limited to in-frame clones, with some not included. The sample shows 200,000 to 250,000 clones, over 80% of them seen only once. The chain employs TRBV12-3 or TRBV12-4 and TRBJ2-3; a weak D match, TRBD2 (5 bases). The receptor was derived from a woman aged 25-40 years with acute COVID-19. Sequencing was done on a sample of PBMCs or T cells enriched from blood (not recorded which). The CDR3 DNA sequence: TGTGCCAGCACACTCGGGGATAGCGATACGCAGTATTTT. This encodes CASTLGDSDTQYF.